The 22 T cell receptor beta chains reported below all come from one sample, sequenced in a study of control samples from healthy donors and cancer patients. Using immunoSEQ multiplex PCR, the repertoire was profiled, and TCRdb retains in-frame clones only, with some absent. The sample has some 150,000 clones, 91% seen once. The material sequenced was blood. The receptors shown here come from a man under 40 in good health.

The CDR3 sequence: CATSDPGGPGNTIYF. CDR3 nucleotide sequence: TGTGCCACCAGTGATCCAGGGGGCCCTGGAAACACCATATATTTT. V is TRBV24-1 and J is TRBJ1-3, with 8 bases identical to TRBD1. The V gene end was trimmed by 3 bases and the J gene end by 2 bases; junction bases not matched to a gene: 2. Germline V gene data show CDR1 as KGHDR and CDR2 as SFDVKD. There are 15 residues in the CDR3.

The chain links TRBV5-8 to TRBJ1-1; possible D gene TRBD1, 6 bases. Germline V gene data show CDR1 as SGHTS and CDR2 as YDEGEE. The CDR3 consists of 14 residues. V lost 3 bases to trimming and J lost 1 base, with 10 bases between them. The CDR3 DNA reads TGTGCCAGCAGCTGGGGACATTCGAACACTGAAGCTTTCTTT. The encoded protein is CASSWGHSNTEAFF.

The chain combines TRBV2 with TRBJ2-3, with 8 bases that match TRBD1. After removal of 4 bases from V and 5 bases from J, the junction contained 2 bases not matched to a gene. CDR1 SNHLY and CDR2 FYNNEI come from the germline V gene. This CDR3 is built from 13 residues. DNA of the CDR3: TGTGCCAGCAGTGGACAGGGGTTAGATACGCAGTATTTT. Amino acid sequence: CASSGQGLDTQYF.

CDR3 bases: TGTGCCAGCAGCCGCGGGACACCTTCTCCTCCGAACTATGGCTACACCTTC. It codes for CASSRGTPSPPNYGYTF. The chain uses TRBV11-3 and TRBJ1-2; weak D call: TRBD1 (6 bases). V shed 5 bases and J shed 2 bases, with 21 bases lying between them. This CDR3 spans 17 amino acids. The germline gives CDR1 SGHNT, CDR2 YENEEA.

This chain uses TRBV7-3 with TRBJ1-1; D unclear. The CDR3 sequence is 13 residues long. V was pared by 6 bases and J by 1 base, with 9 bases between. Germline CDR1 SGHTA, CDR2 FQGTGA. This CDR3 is CASSPHQNTEAFF. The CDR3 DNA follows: TGTGCCAGCAGTCCTCATCAGAACACTGAAGCTTTCTTT.

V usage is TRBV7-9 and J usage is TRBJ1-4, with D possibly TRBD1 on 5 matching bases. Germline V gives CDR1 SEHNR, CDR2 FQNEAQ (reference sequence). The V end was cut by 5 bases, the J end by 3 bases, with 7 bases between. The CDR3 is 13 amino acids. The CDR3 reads CASSQGPNEKLFF. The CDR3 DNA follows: TGTGCCAGCAGCCAGGGACCTAATGAAAAACTGTTTTTT.

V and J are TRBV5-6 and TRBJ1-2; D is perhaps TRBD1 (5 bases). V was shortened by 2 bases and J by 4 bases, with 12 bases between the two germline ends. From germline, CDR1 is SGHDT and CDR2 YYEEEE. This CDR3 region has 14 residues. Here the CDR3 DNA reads TGTGCCAGCAGCTTTGGGGCCGGGTCCTATGGCTACACCTTC. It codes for CASSFGAGSYGYTF.

The CDR3 bases are TGTGCTAGTGGAATAGGGGACACAGCCTACGAGCAGTACTTC. This translates into CASGIGDTAYEQYF. This chain joins TRBV12-5 and TRBJ2-7, with D perhaps matching TRBD1 (6 bases). There are 14 residues in the CDR3. From germline, CDR1 is LGHNT and CDR2 FRNRAP. Trimming cost V 6 bases and J 2 bases, with 14 bases left between them.

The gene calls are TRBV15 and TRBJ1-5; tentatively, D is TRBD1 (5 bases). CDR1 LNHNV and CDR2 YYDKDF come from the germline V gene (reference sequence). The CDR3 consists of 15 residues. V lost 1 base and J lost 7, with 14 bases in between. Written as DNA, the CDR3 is TGTGCCACCAGCAGAGGCTTCGGGGGAATCCAGCCCCAGCATTTT. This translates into CATSRGFGGIQPQHF.

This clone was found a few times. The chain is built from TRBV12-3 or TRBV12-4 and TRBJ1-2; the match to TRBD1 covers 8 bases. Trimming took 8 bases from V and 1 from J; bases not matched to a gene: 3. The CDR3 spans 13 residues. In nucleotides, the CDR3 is TGTGCCAGCCGGACAGGGATTAACTATGGCTACACCTTC. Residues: CASRTGINYGYTF.

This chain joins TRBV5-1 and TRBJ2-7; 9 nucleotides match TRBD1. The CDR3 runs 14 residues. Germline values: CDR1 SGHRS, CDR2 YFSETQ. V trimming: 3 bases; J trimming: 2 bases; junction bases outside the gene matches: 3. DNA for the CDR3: TGCGCCAGCAGCTGGGGGACAGGGACCTACGAGCAGTACTTC. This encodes CASSWGTGTYEQYF.

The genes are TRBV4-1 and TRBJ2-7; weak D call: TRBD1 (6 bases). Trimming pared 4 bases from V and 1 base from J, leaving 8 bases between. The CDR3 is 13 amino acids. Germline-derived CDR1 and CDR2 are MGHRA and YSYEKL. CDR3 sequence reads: CASSPDRSYEQYF. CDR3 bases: TGCGCCAGCAGCCCGGACAGATCCTACGAGCAGTACTTC.

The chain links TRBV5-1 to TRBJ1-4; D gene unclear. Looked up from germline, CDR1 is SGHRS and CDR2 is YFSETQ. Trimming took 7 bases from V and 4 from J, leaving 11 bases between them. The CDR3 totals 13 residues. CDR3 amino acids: CASGENYNEKLFF. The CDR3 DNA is TGCGCCAGCGGCGAGAATTATAATGAAAAACTGTTTTTT.

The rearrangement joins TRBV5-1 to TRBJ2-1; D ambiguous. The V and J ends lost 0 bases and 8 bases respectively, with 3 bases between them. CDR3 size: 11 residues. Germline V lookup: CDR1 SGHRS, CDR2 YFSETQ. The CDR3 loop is CASSLAYEQFF. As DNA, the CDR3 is TGCGCCAGCAGCTTGGCCTATGAGCAGTTCTTC.

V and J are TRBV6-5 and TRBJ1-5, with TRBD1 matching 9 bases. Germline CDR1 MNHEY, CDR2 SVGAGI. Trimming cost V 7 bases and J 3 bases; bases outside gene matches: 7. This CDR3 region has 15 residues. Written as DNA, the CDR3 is TGTGCCAGCAATACCGGGACAGGGTACAATCAGCCCCAGCATTTT. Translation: CASNTGTGYNQPQHF.

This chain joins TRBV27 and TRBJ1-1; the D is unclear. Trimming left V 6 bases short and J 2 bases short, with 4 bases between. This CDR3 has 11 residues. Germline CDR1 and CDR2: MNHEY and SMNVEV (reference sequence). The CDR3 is CASSTNTEAFF. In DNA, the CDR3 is TGTGCCAGCAGCACAAACACTGAAGCTTTCTTT.

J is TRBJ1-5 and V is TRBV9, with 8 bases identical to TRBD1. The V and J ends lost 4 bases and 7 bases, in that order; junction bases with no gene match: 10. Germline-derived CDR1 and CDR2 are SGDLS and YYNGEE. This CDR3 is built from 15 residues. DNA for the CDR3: TGTGCCAGCAGCTCCGGGGGCAGGGGGCAGCAGCCCCAGCATTTT. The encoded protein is CASSSGGRGQQPQHF.

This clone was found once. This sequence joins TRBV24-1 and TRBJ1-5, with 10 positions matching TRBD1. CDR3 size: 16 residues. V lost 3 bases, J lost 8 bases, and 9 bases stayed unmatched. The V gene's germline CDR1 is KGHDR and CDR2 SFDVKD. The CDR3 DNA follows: TGTGCCACCAGTGATCTCGGGGACAGGGGACTTGAGCCCCAGCATTTT. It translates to CATSDLGDRGLEPQHF.

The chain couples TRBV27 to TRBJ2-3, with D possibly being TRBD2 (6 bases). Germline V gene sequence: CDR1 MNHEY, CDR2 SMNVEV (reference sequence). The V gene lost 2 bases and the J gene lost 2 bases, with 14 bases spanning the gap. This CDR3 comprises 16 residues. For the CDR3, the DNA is TGTGCCAGCAGTTTAAGTGCGGGGCCGCTCACAGATACGCAGTATTTT. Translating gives CASSLSAGPLTDTQYF.

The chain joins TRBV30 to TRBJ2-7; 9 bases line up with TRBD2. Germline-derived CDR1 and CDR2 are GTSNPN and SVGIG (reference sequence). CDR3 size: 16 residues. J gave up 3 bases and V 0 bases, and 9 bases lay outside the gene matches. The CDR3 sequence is CAWSVVAGGPNYEQYF. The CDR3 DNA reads TGTGCCTGGAGTGTAGTCGCGGGGGGGCCTAACTACGAGCAGTACTTC.

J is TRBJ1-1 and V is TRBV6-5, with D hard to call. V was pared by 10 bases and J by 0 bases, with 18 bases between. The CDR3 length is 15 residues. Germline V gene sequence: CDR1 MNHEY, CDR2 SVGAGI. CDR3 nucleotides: TGTGCCATCCTAAAAGACGGATTAATGAACACTGAAGCTTTCTTT. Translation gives CAILKDGLMNTEAFF.

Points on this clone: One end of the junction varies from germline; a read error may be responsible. This chain's CDR3 is CANSLADRNWDGYTF. The CDR3 DNA reads as TGTGCCAACAGCTTGGCCGACAGGAACTGGGATGGCTACACCTTC. The chain is built from TRBV5-5 and TRBJ1-2, with TRBD1 as a possible D gene (6 bases). Germline V gene data show CDR1 as SGHKS and CDR2 as YYEKEE (reference sequence). There are 15 residues in the CDR3.